These 17 T cell receptor beta chains originate from one sample sequenced in a study of early T cells in non-severe SARS-CoV-2 infection. TCRdb passed the 5' RACE reads through MiXCR, listing each CDR3 protein once. Here the sample spans tens of thousands of distinct CDR3 sequences, just under 15% being singletons. Sequencing used whole blood. The receptors shown here come from an adult who was a healthcare worker with PCR-confirmed SARS-CoV-2 infection or an uninfected control (not recorded which).

J is TRBJ2-1 and V is TRBV3-1, with 9 nucleotides matching TRBD2. From germline, CDR1 is LGHDT and CDR2 YNNKEL (reference sequence). The CDR3 is made up of 16 amino acids. Trimming took 3 bases from V and 2 from J; bases not matched to a gene: 5. CDR3 protein: CASSQSSGRPYNEQFF. The CDR3 DNA follows: TGTGCCAGCAGCCAGTCCAGCGGGAGGCCCTACAATGAGCAGTTCTTC.

This chain joins TRBV12-3 or TRBV12-4 and TRBJ1-1; D uncertain. The ends were cut back, 5 bases at V and 0 bases at J, with 7 bases in the middle. The CDR3 length is 13 residues. Written as DNA, the CDR3 is TGTGCCAGCAGTCCCGAGTTGAACACTGAAGCTTTCTTT. This translates into CASSPELNTEAFF.

This clonotype was observed a handful of times. V gene TRBV7-2 combines with J gene TRBJ2-2; maybe TRBD2 (6 bases). Per the germline V gene, CDR1 is SGHTA and CDR2 is FQGNSA. The length of the CDR3 is 15 residues. The V end lost 1 base, the J end lost 4 bases, and 10 bases lay between the germline ends. CDR3 in amino acids: CASSLEGTSTGELFF. The DNA of the CDR3 is TGTGCCAGCAGCTTAGAAGGGACTTCCACCGGGGAGCTGTTTTTT.

This clonotype appeared a few times. The chain joins TRBV4-3 to TRBJ2-1; 11 bases agree with TRBD2. The CDR3 runs to 16 residues. V dropped 1 base and J dropped 7; count of bases not matched to a gene: 6. Germline lookup yields CDR1 LGHNA and CDR2 YSLEER. CDR3 DNA sequence: TGCGCCAGCAGCCAAGGACTAGCGGGAAGGCTAAATGAGCAGTTCTTC. Amino acids: CASSQGLAGRLNEQFF.

The chain has TRBV29-1 and TRBJ1-3; TRBD1 matches 8 bases. Unmatched junction bases numbered 5, after V lost 7 bases and J lost 0 bases. This CDR3 spans 14 amino acids. In germline, CDR1 is SQVTM, CDR2 ANQGSEA. CDR3 sequence reads: CSGSTGGSGNTIYF. The CDR3 coding sequence is TGCAGCGGTTCAACAGGGGGCTCTGGAAACACCATATATTTT.

About this clonotype: This sequence may be a read error, since a much larger clone differs from it by one base. V gene TRBV29-1 combines with J gene TRBJ2-2, with D tentatively TRBD1 or TRBD2 (5 bases each). CDR1 is SQVTM and CDR2 is ANQGSEA in the germline V gene. The CDR3 consists of 14 residues. The chain's CDR3 is CSVIRGKNTGELYF. The CDR3 bases are TGCAGCGTTATTAGGGGAAAGAACACCGGGGAGCTGTATTTT.

The chain combines TRBV6-1 with TRBJ1-2; 10 nucleotides align to TRBD1. Germline V lookup: CDR1 MNHNS, CDR2 SASEGT. J was trimmed by 4 bases and V by 7 bases; bases with no gene match: 9. This CDR3 contains 15 residues. CDR3 region: CASIRQGAQVYGYTF. The CDR3 DNA follows: TGTGCCAGCATTCGACAGGGGGCGCAGGTCTATGGCTACACCTTC.

V gene TRBV20-1 combines with J gene TRBJ2-1; no firm D call. Germline CDR1 DFQATT, CDR2 SNEGSKA (reference sequence). Trimming stripped 4 bases from V and 8 bases from J, with 12 bases between. The CDR3 is made up of 12 amino acids. The CDR3 sequence is CSAMFRFDEQFF. Written as DNA, the CDR3 is TGCAGTGCTATGTTTCGGTTCGATGAGCAGTTCTTC.

This clonotype has only a few counts. This chain links TRBV28 with TRBJ2-7, with D maybe TRBD2 (5 bases). The V gene lost 8 bases and the J gene lost 0 bases, with 8 bases spanning the gap. This CDR3 comprises 12 residues. Germline V gene sequence: CDR1 MDHEN, CDR2 SYDVKM. In DNA form, the CDR3 reads TGTGCCAGCGGAGGTTACTCCTACGAGCAGTACTTC. Translating gives CASGGYSYEQYF.

This clonotype was observed at least ten times. This sequence joins TRBV20-1 and TRBJ1-1, with D hard to call. V lost 3 bases and J lost 5, with 10 bases in between. Germline lookup yields CDR1 DFQATT and CDR2 SNEGSKA (reference sequence). The CDR3 has 12 residues. CDR3 in DNA: TGCAGTGCTAGGAGGGAGATAACTGAAGCTTTCTTT. It translates to CSARREITEAFF.

V usage is TRBV27 and J usage is TRBJ2-3; no reliable D call. This CDR3 has 14 amino acids. Trimming removed 6 bases at V and 2 bases at J, with 12 bases between. Germline-derived CDR1 and CDR2 are MNHEY and SMNVEV (reference sequence). This CDR3 reads CASRGWAATDTQYF. The CDR3 nucleotides are TGTGCCAGCAGGGGGTGGGCAGCCACAGATACGCAGTATTTT.

The count of this clonotype is one. J is TRBJ2-3 and V is TRBV29-1; D call uncertain. This CDR3 spans 14 amino acids. V was trimmed by 5 bases and J by 0 bases, leaving 12 bases between them. Germline V gene lookup returns CDR1 SQVTM and CDR2 ANQGSEA. The CDR3 loop reads CSVLTESSTDTQYF. Written as DNA, the CDR3 is TGCAGCGTTCTGACGGAATCTAGCACAGATACGCAGTATTTT.

The J gene is TRBJ2-3, the V gene TRBV4-2, with TRBD2 identical over 7 bases. Germline CDR1 is LGHNA and CDR2 is YNFKEQ. This CDR3 contains 16 residues. Trimming took 1 base from V and 3 from J; bases not matched to a gene: 7. The CDR3 is CASSQGVREGTDTQYF. The CDR3 DNA reads as TGTGCCAGCAGCCAAGGGGTCAGGGAGGGTACAGATACGCAGTATTTT.

This chain uses TRBV10-3 with TRBJ2-7, with D tentatively TRBD2 (5 bases). Germline CDR1 reads ENHRY; CDR2 reads SYGVKD. The CDR3 covers 12 residues. Between the trimmed V and J ends, which lost 10 bases and 0 bases, there was a span of 10 bases. Written as DNA, the CDR3 is TGTGCCACGGGAAAGAGCTCCTACGAGCAGTACTTC. As protein: CATGKSSYEQYF.

Ten or more counts support this clonotype. The chain uses TRBV6-6 and TRBJ2-1; D unresolved. V shed 2 bases and J shed 8 bases, with 7 bases lying between them. This CDR3 has 12 amino acids. Per germline, CDR1 MNHNY and CDR2 SVGAGI (reference sequence). The CDR3: CASSYTAHEQFF. The CDR3 coding sequence is TGTGCCAGCAGTTACACGGCCCATGAGCAGTTCTTC.

The chain has TRBV7-2 and TRBJ1-2; TRBD1 matches at 9 bases. The V segment lost 3 bases and the J segment 7 bases; nucleotides outside the gene matches: 6. The CDR3 consists of 14 residues. CDR1 and CDR2 (germline): SGHTA, FQGNSA. In DNA, the CDR3 is TGTGCCAGCAGCTTTAGGGGACAGGGAGGTGGCTACACCTTC. Translated, it gives CASSFRGQGGGYTF.

This clonotype has just a few counts. The chain carries TRBV20-1 and TRBJ1-3; D is undetermined. This CDR3 has 13 amino acids. The V end was cut by 4 bases, the J end by 0 bases, with 7 bases between. In germline, CDR1 is DFQATT, CDR2 SNEGSKA (reference sequence). The CDR3 sequence is CSATQNSGNTIYF. The DNA of the CDR3 is TGCAGTGCTACGCAGAACTCTGGAAACACCATATATTTT.